What follows are 9 T cell receptor beta chains derived from one specimen sequenced in a study of blood T cells in healthy people across ages. Primers used in a second PCR of roughly 6 to 11 cycles were a sample-barcoded 5' primer and a J-beta primer mix. TCRdb recomputed calls from the 5' RACE reads with MiXCR, one row per CDR3 protein. Of around 2 million distinct CDR3 sequences listed, approximately 40% were seen once; the top ten hold roughly 23%. Sequencing was done on a sample of blood. The source of these receptors is a human donor in good health.

This clonotype has more than one count but fewer than ten. The chain links TRBV6-1 to TRBJ2-7, with D perhaps TRBD1 (5 bases). From germline, CDR1 is MNHNS and CDR2 SASEGT. There are 14 residues in the CDR3. Trimming removed 6 bases at V and 4 bases at J, with 16 bases between. DNA for the CDR3: TGTGCCAGCAGATCAGGGATAAGTATGTACGAGCAGTACTTC. Translating gives CASRSGISMYEQYF.

The gene calls are TRBV7-6 and TRBJ1-6, with TRBD1 identical over 10 bases. The junction had 2 bases not matched to a gene; V was cut back by 5 bases and J by 10 bases. Germline V lookup: CDR1 SGHVS, CDR2 FNYEAQ. There are 13 residues in the CDR3. CDR3 protein: CASSRTGGSPLHF. CDR3 nucleotide sequence: TGTGCCAGCAGCAGGACAGGGGGGTCACCCCTCCACTTT.

The chain combines TRBV28 with TRBJ2-7; 13 nucleotides match TRBD2. Germline V CDR1 and CDR2: MDHEN, SYDVKM. The CDR3 extends over 19 amino acids. V was clipped by 5 bases and J by 6 bases; unmatched bases: 19. The CDR3 sequence: CASSQRPLGLAGPPFEQYF. CDR3 DNA sequence: TGTGCCAGCAGTCAAAGACCCCTGGGACTAGCGGGGCCCCCTTTCGAGCAGTACTTC.

This clonotype was observed a few times. V usage is TRBV9 and J usage is TRBJ2-1; 7 bases fit TRBD1. V trimming: 4 bases; J trimming: 3 bases; junction bases outside the gene matches: 10. Germline-derived CDR1 and CDR2 are SGDLS and YYNGEE. CDR3 length equals 16 residues. CDR3 loop: CASSILSGTVYNEQFF. The CDR3 coding sequence is TGTGCCAGCAGCATACTATCCGGGACAGTCTACAATGAGCAGTTCTTC. Full variable domain (missing parts from reference TRBV9 and TRBJ2-1): DSGVTQTPKHLITATGQRVTLRCSPRSGDLSVYWYQQSLDQGLQFLIQYYNGEERAKGNILERFSAQQFPDLHSELNLSSLELGDSALYFCASSILSGTVYNEQFFGPGTRLTVL.

J is TRBJ2-1 and V is TRBV4-1; tentatively, D is TRBD1 or TRBD2 (5 bases each). The germline V gene has CDR1 MGHRA and CDR2 YSYEKL. CDR3 size: 16 residues. Trimming took off 1 base at V and 8 bases at J, with 18 bases between the two ends. The CDR3 DNA reads TGCGCCAGCAGCCAAGTGCGGTCGGGACGGCCTTATGAGCAGTTCTTC. Its protein product is CASSQVRSGRPYEQFF.

The rearrangement links TRBV7-2 to TRBJ1-2; D is unclear. Germline assignment: CDR1 SGHTA and CDR2 FQGNSA. The CDR3 has 12 amino acids. Trimming took 9 bases from V and 9 from J, leaving 17 bases between them. As DNA, the CDR3 is TGTGCCAGTCGTTCTATCGTAAATAGCTACACCTTC. This gives the protein CASRSIVNSYTF.

About this clonotype itself: It is likely a read error, because the conserved phenylalanine at the end of the CDR3 is missing. The chain recombines TRBV29-1 with TRBJ1-1, with D perhaps TRBD1 (5 bases). Looked up from germline, CDR1 is SQVTM and CDR2 is ANQGSEA. CDR3 size: 14 residues. CDR3 nucleotides: TGCGGCGTTGAAGTCGGGGGGGTTTATACTGAAGCTTTCTTG. This gives the protein CGVEVGGVYTEAFL.

This chain links TRBV29-1 with TRBJ1-2; the D is unclear. The CDR3 spans 14 residues. The V gene's germline CDR1 is SQVTM and CDR2 ANQGSEA. Between the trimmed V and J ends, which lost 1 base and 4 bases, there was a span of 13 bases. The CDR3 reads CSVEAGPTAYGYTF. The CDR3, as DNA: TGCAGCGTTGAAGCGGGTCCAACAGCCTATGGCTACACCTTC.

This clonotype was found a few times. CDR3 loop: CSARDRMASGGTHEQFF. CDR3 sequence (DNA): TGCAGTGCTAGAGATCGGATGGCTAGCGGGGGGACACATGAGCAGTTCTTC. The rearrangement joins TRBV20-1 to TRBJ2-1; 11 nucleotides align to TRBD2. The trim removed 0 bases at V and 8 bases at J, leaving 12 bases unmatched. Per the germline V gene, CDR1 is DFQATT and CDR2 is SNEGSKA (reference sequence). The CDR3 extends over 17 amino acids.